The T cell receptor (beta chain) under discussion was sequenced for a study of T cells after posttransplantation cyclophosphamide. This CDR3 is 12 amino acids long. The V gene lost 3 bases and the J gene lost 5 bases, with 5 bases spanning the gap. CDR1 and CDR2 (germline): SGHAT, FQNNGV. Here immunoSEQ multiplex PCR was the method, and the copy in TCRdb shows in-frame clones only, minus some. This sample yields some 37,000 clones, of which about 77% are seen a single time; roughly 8.1% belongs to the top ten. Treatment was busulfan-fludarabine conditioning, a marrow graft, and cyclophosphamide on days +3 and +4.

V is TRBV11-2 and J is TRBJ2-1; no clear D gene. This TCR was sampled from a female patient in her thirties or forties who received an allogeneic stem cell transplant from a related donor, was CMV-positive, and had no GVHD. Some T cells may possibly be graft donor cells. The sample was CD4+ T cells sorted from blood, taken roughly 250 weeks after a stem cell transplant with posttransplant cyclophosphamide. CDR3 DNA: TGTGCCAGCAGCTTCCAGAACAATGAGCAGTTCTTC. Its translation: CASSFQNNEQFF.